Listed below are T cell receptor beta chains from one sample, sequenced in a study of cytomegalovirus exposure and HLA in healthy donors. Clones were read by immunoSEQ multiplex PCR, and TCRdb kept only the in-frame ones, dropping some. The sample records under 200,000 clones, around 96% being singletons. The source material was PBMCs. The receptors derive from a woman aged 18 to 35 in good health and CMV-seronegative. CDR3s include the opening cysteine and the closing phenylalanine or tryptophan. D genes are given only for firm matches. Rows may omit the clone size; those that give it use once, few, many or a size class.

d_gene: -; abundance: once; j_gene: TRBJ1-5; v_gene: TRBV5-4; CDR3nt: TGTGCCAGCAGCTTGGGGGGACAAGGGAATCAGCCCCAGCATTTT; CDR3aa: CASSLGGQGNQPQHF
d_gene: TRBD2; abundance: -; j_gene: TRBJ2-3; v_gene: TRBV25-1; CDR3nt: TGTGCCAGCAGTGCTCGCGGGCGGGGGGGTATCACAGATACGCAGTATTTT; CDR3aa: CASSARGRGGITDTQYF
d_gene: -; abundance: -; j_gene: TRBJ1-5; v_gene: TRBV7-2; CDR3nt: TGTGCCAGCAGCGTTCGCGGCAATCAGCCCCAGCATTTT; CDR3aa: CASSVRGNQPQHF
d_gene: TRBD2; abundance: -; j_gene: TRBJ2-7; v_gene: TRBV9; CDR3nt: TGTGCCAGCAGCCCTAGGGGGACTAGTGGGCCCTACGAGCAGTACTTC; CDR3aa: CASSPRGTSGPYEQYF
d_gene: -; abundance: -; j_gene: TRBJ2-5; v_gene: TRBV12-5; CDR3nt: TGTGCTAGTGGGAAGGACAGTTCCCAAGAGACCCAGTACTTC; CDR3aa: CASGKDSSQETQYF
d_gene: -; abundance: -; j_gene: TRBJ1-1; v_gene: TRBV10-3; CDR3nt: TGTGCCATCAGTCACACCGGGACTGAAGCTTTCTTT; CDR3aa: CAISHTGTEAFF
d_gene: TRBD2; abundance: -; j_gene: TRBJ2-4; v_gene: TRBV5-6; CDR3nt: TGTGCCAGCACCTCGACTAGCGGGTCCCGACGCAAAAACATTCAGTACTTC; CDR3aa: CASTSTSGSRRKNIQYF
d_gene: -; abundance: once; j_gene: TRBJ1-2; v_gene: TRBV5-1; CDR3nt: TGCGCCAGCAGCGTATCCGGGACACCTAACTATGGCTACACCTTC; CDR3aa: CASSVSGTPNYGYTF
d_gene: -; abundance: -; j_gene: TRBJ1-4; v_gene: TRBV25-1; CDR3nt: TGTGCCAGCAGTCTGGGGGGTACTAATGAAAAACTGTTTTTT; CDR3aa: CASSLGGTNEKLFF
d_gene: TRBD1; abundance: -; j_gene: TRBJ1-1; v_gene: TRBV4-1; CDR3nt: TGCGCCAGCAGCCAAGAAGGGGCAGGGGGGAACACTGAAGCTTTCTTT; CDR3aa: CASSQEGAGGNTEAFF
d_gene: TRBD1; abundance: -; j_gene: TRBJ1-1; v_gene: TRBV2; CDR3nt: TGTGCCAGCAGTTTGGACAGGGGGAACACTGAAGCTTTCTTT; CDR3aa: CASSLDRGNTEAFF
d_gene: TRBD2; abundance: -; j_gene: TRBJ2-5; v_gene: TRBV5-6; CDR3nt: TGTGCCAGCCGGGGGGTTAATGGAGAGACCCAGTACTTC; CDR3aa: CASRGVNGETQYF
d_gene: TRBD2; abundance: -; j_gene: TRBJ2-3; v_gene: TRBV12-5; CDR3nt: TGTGCTAGTGGTAGGGGACTAGCGGAACCAGATACGCAGTATTTT; CDR3aa: CASGRGLAEPDTQYF
d_gene: -; abundance: -; j_gene: TRBJ2-3; v_gene: TRBV27; CDR3nt: TGTGCCAGCAGGGAGGCAGCCACAGATACGCAGTATTTT; CDR3aa: CASREAATDTQYF
d_gene: TRBD1; abundance: -; j_gene: TRBJ1-1; v_gene: TRBV30; CDR3nt: TGTGCCTGGAGACCGGACAGGTACACTGAAGCTTTCTTT; CDR3aa: CAWRPDRYTEAFF
d_gene: TRBD2; abundance: -; j_gene: TRBJ2-5; v_gene: TRBV5-4; CDR3nt: TGTGCCAGCAGCAGGCGGGGGGGTAGCGGTATCAAAGAGACCCAGTACTTC; CDR3aa: CASSRRGGSGIKETQYF
d_gene: -; abundance: -; j_gene: TRBJ1-5; v_gene: TRBV7-2; CDR3nt: TGTGCCAGCAGCCCGTCGGGTCCGCCCCAGCATTTT; CDR3aa: CASSPSGPPQHF
d_gene: -; abundance: -; j_gene: TRBJ1-2; v_gene: TRBV7-9; CDR3nt: TGTGCCAGCAGCGAATACCGGGACATGGGCTACACCTTC; CDR3aa: CASSEYRDMGYTF
d_gene: -; abundance: once; j_gene: TRBJ1-2; v_gene: TRBV5-1; CDR3nt: TGCGCCAGCAGCTTGGGGCTCTATGGCTACACCTTC; CDR3aa: CASSLGLYGYTF
d_gene: -; abundance: -; j_gene: TRBJ1-2; v_gene: TRBV9; CDR3nt: TGTGCCAGCAGTGGACTCTATGGCTACACCTTC; CDR3aa: CASSGLYGYTF
d_gene: TRBD1; abundance: once; j_gene: TRBJ1-2; v_gene: TRBV6-1; CDR3nt: TGTGCCAGCAGTATACAGGGGCTTCAGCTTGGCTACACCTTC; CDR3aa: CASSIQGLQLGYTF
d_gene: -; abundance: -; j_gene: TRBJ2-7; v_gene: TRBV7-2; CDR3nt: TGTGCCAGCAGCTTAGGCGGGACGATACAGGGGGAGCAGTACTTC; CDR3aa: CASSLGGTIQGEQYF
d_gene: -; abundance: -; j_gene: TRBJ2-7; v_gene: TRBV19; CDR3nt: TGTGCCAGTAGTATAGATCTGGGGCACTACGAGCAGTACTTC; CDR3aa: CASSIDLGHYEQYF
d_gene: TRBD2; abundance: -; j_gene: TRBJ2-7; v_gene: TRBV7-3; CDR3nt: TGTGCCAGCAGCCCACCCCCCCGAGCTAGCGGGGGCTACGAGCAGTACTTC; CDR3aa: CASSPPPRASGGYEQYF
d_gene: -; abundance: -; j_gene: TRBJ2-7; v_gene: TRBV19; CDR3nt: TGTGCCAGTAGTACCCACGGACTATCAGCCGAGCAGTACTTC; CDR3aa: CASSTHGLSAEQYF
d_gene: -; abundance: -; j_gene: TRBJ1-4; v_gene: TRBV30; CDR3nt: TGTGCCTGGAGGGAGGTGGGGAGGAAACTGTTTTTT; CDR3aa: CAWREVGRKLFF
d_gene: -; abundance: few; j_gene: TRBJ1-1; v_gene: TRBV29-1; CDR3nt: TGCAGCGTAGCCAAAGCGAACACTGAAGCTTTCTTT; CDR3aa: CSVAKANTEAFF
d_gene: -; abundance: once; j_gene: TRBJ1-1; v_gene: TRBV27; CDR3nt: TGTGCCAGCAGTCGCAGGGGTAGCGCTGAAGCTTTCTTT; CDR3aa: CASSRRGSAEAFF